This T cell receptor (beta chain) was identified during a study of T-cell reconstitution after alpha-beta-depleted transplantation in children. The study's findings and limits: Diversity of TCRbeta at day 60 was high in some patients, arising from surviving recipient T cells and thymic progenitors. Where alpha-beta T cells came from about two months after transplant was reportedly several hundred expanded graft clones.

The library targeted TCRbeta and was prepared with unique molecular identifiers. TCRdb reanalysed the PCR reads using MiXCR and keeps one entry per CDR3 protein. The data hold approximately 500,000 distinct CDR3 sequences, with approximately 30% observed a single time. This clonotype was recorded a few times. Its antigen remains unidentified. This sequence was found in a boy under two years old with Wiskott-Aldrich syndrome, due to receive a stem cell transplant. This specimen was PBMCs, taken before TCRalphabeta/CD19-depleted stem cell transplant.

CDR3 nucleotide sequence: TGCAGCGTTGAGTCGTCCGGGTATTTCACAGATACGCAGTATTTT. It encodes CSVESSGYFTDTQYF. The chain links TRBV29-1 to TRBJ2-3; D not certain. V lost 3 bases, J lost 2 bases, and 15 bases lay in between. Germline loops: CDR1 SQVTM, CDR2 ANQGSEA. The CDR3 is made up of 15 amino acids.